This passage covers 18 T cell receptor beta chains from one sample sequenced in a study of cytotoxic CD8 clonotypes in ibrutinib-treated CLL. Clones were sequenced by immunoSEQ multiplex PCR, and TCRdb holds only the in-frame ones, with some missing. The sample has 150,000 to 250,000 clones, about 72% seen once; the top ten hold roughly 13%. The input for sequencing was PBMCs, taken after 24 months of ibrutinib treatment. These receptors all stem from a human donor with chronic lymphocytic leukemia.

The rearrangement links TRBV7-3 to TRBJ1-1; weak D call: TRBD1 (5 bases). The CDR3 extends over 16 amino acids. Trimming cost V 5 bases and J 0 bases, with 16 bases left between them. CDR1 SGHTA and CDR2 FQGTGA come from the germline V gene. The CDR3 region is CASSLRQLTMNTEAFF. In nucleotides, the CDR3 is TGTGCCAGCAGCCTACGACAGCTCACCATGAACACTGAAGCTTTCTTT.

The V and J genes are TRBV29-1 and TRBJ1-1; maybe TRBD1 (5 bases). V was trimmed by 6 bases and J by 6 bases, leaving 14 bases between them. Germline V gives CDR1 SQVTM, CDR2 ANQGSEA. This CDR3 is 12 amino acids long. The CDR3 coding sequence is TGCAGCGTCAAGGGACTTCAGGCTGAAGCTTTCTTT. Its protein is CSVKGLQAEAFF.

The J gene is TRBJ2-3, the V gene TRBV7-9; D could derive from TRBD1 or TRBD2 (5 bases each). Germline CDR1 SEHNR, CDR2 FQNEAQ (reference sequence). V shed 6 bases and J shed 2 bases, with 15 bases lying between them. This CDR3 has 15 residues. The DNA for the CDR3 is TGTGCCAGCAGACCTGGGACGGACACCACAGATACGCAGTATTTT. This translates into CASRPGTDTTDTQYF.

The chain links TRBV19 to TRBJ1-2, with D perhaps TRBD1 (6 bases). CDR1 and CDR2 from the germline V gene are LNHDA and SQIVND (reference sequence). This CDR3 has 15 residues. Trimming shortened V by 7 bases and J by 0 bases, and 15 bases separated the two germline ends. CDR3 DNA: TGTGCCAGTACTCAGGACAGTTGGCCTAACTATGGCTACACCTTC. It yields the protein CASTQDSWPNYGYTF.

This clone was counted only a few times. The rearrangement uses TRBV12-5 and TRBJ1-2; 9 bases are a match to TRBD1. After removal of 3 bases from V and 5 bases from J, the junction contained 1 base not matched to a gene. The CDR3 is 13 residues long. The germline V gene encodes CDR1 LGHNT and CDR2 FRNRAP. The CDR3 nucleotides are TGTGCTAGTGGTTTTGGGACAGGGTATGGCTACACCTTC. It is translated as CASGFGTGYGYTF.

This chain uses TRBV7-9 with TRBJ1-4, with 9 bases fitting TRBD1. Germline V gives CDR1 SEHNR, CDR2 FQNEAQ (reference sequence). The CDR3 has 17 amino acids. Trimming cost V 1 base and J 7 bases; bases outside gene matches: 10. The CDR3 loop is CASSLVLGDRVGEKLFF. The CDR3, as DNA: TGTGCCAGCAGCTTAGTTTTGGGGGACAGGGTTGGTGAAAAACTGTTTTTT.

As to this clone: Other DNA sequences within the sample encode an identical CDR3. The chain carries TRBV9 and TRBJ2-7, with TRBD1 identical over 8 bases. Germline lookup yields CDR1 SGDLS and CDR2 YYNGEE. Trimming took 0 bases from V and 2 from J; bases not matched to a gene: 4. The CDR3 consists of 15 residues. The CDR3 DNA follows: TGTGCCAGCAGCGTAGGAGGGACAGGAGCCTACGAGCAGTACTTC. Its translation: CASSVGGTGAYEQYF.

This chain uses TRBV5-6 with TRBJ2-1, with 9 nucleotides matching TRBD2. Trimming removed 5 bases from V and 2 bases from J; junction bases left unmatched: 5. CDR1 and CDR2 from the germline V gene are SGHDT and YYEEEE. This CDR3 region has 15 residues. The CDR3 DNA reads as TGTGCCAGCAGAGGACTAGCGAATCCCTACAATGAGCAGTTCTTC. It encodes CASRGLANPYNEQFF.

This sequence joins TRBV5-1 and TRBJ2-5; 15 positions match TRBD2. V was pared by 4 bases and J by 6 bases, with 10 bases of the junction left unmatched. CDR1 and CDR2 from the germline V gene are SGHRS and YFSETQ. This CDR3 comprises 17 residues. This CDR3 is CASSPPGLAGGWQTQYF. CDR3 DNA: TGCGCCAGCAGCCCTCCGGGACTAGCGGGAGGATGGCAGACCCAGTACTTC.

CDR3 DNA sequence: TGTGCCAGCAGTTATTCAACGCGGACAGATACGCAGTATTTT. Encoded protein: CASSYSTRTDTQYF. The V and J genes are TRBV25-1 and TRBJ2-3; D remains ambiguous. This CDR3 region has 14 residues. Between the trimmed V and J ends, which lost 5 bases and 3 bases, there was a span of 12 bases. Germline lookup yields CDR1 MGHDK and CDR2 SYGVNS.

This rearrangement joins TRBV9 to TRBJ2-7; 8 bases line up with TRBD1. The CDR3 is 15 residues long. CDR1 and CDR2 (germline): SGDLS, YYNGEE. V trimming: 5 bases; J trimming: 1 base; junction bases outside the gene matches: 8. DNA of the CDR3: TGTGCCAGCAGTCAGGGGGCCTGGGGGTCCTACGAGCAGTACTTC. Encoded protein: CASSQGAWGSYEQYF.

This chain links TRBV27 with TRBJ1-5; D remains ambiguous. This CDR3 is built from 13 residues. Per the germline V gene, CDR1 is MNHEY and CDR2 is SMNVEV (reference sequence). Trimming pared 1 base from V and 7 bases from J, leaving 8 bases between. The DNA of the CDR3 is TGTGCCAGCAGTTTATACCCCGGCCAGCCCCAGCATTTT. Translation: CASSLYPGQPQHF.

The chain uses TRBV5-6 and TRBJ2-7, with D tentatively TRBD1 or TRBD2 (6 bases each). V was trimmed by 1 base and J by 2 bases, leaving 10 bases between them. The CDR3 has 14 amino acids. Germline CDR1 reads SGHDT; CDR2 reads YYEEEE. The chain's CDR3 is CASSLYGGAYEQYF. The CDR3 nucleotides read TGTGCCAGCAGCTTGTACGGGGGCGCCTACGAGCAGTACTTC.

This sequence joins TRBV7-2 and TRBJ1-3; D is unclear. This CDR3 has 13 residues. The V gene lost 3 bases and the J gene lost 3 bases, with 6 bases spanning the gap. The germline V gene has CDR1 SGHTA and CDR2 FQGNSA. CDR3 sequence (DNA): TGTGCCAGCAGCTTTGATAGTGGAAACACCATATATTTT. It specifies CASSFDSGNTIYF.

This clone was seen once. The V and J genes are TRBV4-1 and TRBJ2-7; no firm D call. CDR3 length equals 15 residues. V lost 1 base, J lost 2 bases, and 12 bases lay in between. CDR1 is MGHRA, CDR2 YSYEKL, per germline. The DNA for the CDR3 is TGCGCCAGCAGCCAAGTGCCTACCGAGGCCTACGAGCAGTACTTC. It codes for CASSQVPTEAYEQYF.

The rearrangement joins TRBV19 to TRBJ2-3; D gene uncertain. The germline V gene encodes CDR1 LNHDA and CDR2 SQIVND (reference sequence). The CDR3 has 13 amino acids. The germline V and J ends were trimmed by 5 bases and 3 bases, with 9 bases remaining between them. In DNA form, the CDR3 reads TGTGCCAGTAGTTTAAGCCGAACAGATACGCAGTATTTT. Translation: CASSLSRTDTQYF. The variable domain in full, completed from reference TRBV19 and TRBJ2-3, reads DGGITQSPKYLFRKEGQNVTLSCEQNLNHDAMYWYRQDPGQGLRLIYYSQIVNDFQKGDIAEGYSVSREKKESFPLTVTSAQKNPTAFYLCASSLSRTDTQYFGPGTRLTVL.

This CDR3 reads CASSRSGDLEQYF. CDR3 bases: TGTGCCAGCAGCCGGAGCGGGGATTTGGAGCAGTACTTC. The rearrangement joins TRBV7-9 to TRBJ2-7; TRBD2 matches 7 bases. This CDR3 is built from 13 residues. CDR1 is SEHNR, CDR2 FQNEAQ, per germline (reference sequence). The V segment lost 5 bases and the J segment 7 bases; nucleotides outside the gene matches: 8.

A few counts support this clone. The chain joins TRBV27 to TRBJ2-7; 7 positions match TRBD1. V lost 2 bases, J lost 3 bases, and 1 base stayed unmatched. CDR1 MNHEY and CDR2 SMNVEV come from the germline V gene (reference sequence). The CDR3 is made up of 13 amino acids. The CDR3: CASSLRDSYEQYF. CDR3 DNA sequence: TGTGCCAGCAGTTTAAGGGACAGCTACGAGCAGTACTTC.